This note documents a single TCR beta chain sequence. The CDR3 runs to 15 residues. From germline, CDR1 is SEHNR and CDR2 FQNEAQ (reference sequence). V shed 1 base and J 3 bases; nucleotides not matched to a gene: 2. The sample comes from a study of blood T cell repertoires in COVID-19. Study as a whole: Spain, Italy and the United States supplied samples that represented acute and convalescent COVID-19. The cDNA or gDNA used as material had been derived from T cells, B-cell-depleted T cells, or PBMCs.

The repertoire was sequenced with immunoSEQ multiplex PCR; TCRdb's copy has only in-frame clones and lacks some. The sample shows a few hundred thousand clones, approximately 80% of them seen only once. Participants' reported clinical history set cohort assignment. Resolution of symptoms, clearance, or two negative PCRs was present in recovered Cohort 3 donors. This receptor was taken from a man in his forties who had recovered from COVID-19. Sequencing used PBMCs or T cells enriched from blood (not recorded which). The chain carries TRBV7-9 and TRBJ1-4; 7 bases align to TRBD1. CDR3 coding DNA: TGTGCCAGCAGCTTAGGGGACAGTCCTAATGAAAAACTGTTTTTT. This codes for CASSLGDSPNEKLFF.